This T cell receptor (beta chain) was recorded in a study of T-cell memory formation after mild COVID-19. TCRdb fed the 5' RACE reads into MiXCR, producing one record per CDR3 protein. The table lists around 340,000 distinct CDR3 sequences, roughly 15% of them singletons. Trimming took off 6 bases at V and 3 bases at J, with 21 bases between the two ends. Germline V gene data show CDR1 as DFQATT and CDR2 as SNEGSKA (reference sequence). The CDR3 consists of 16 residues. This clonotype was recorded many times. The antigen remains undetermined. Study conclusions and caveats: Second-wave clones that peaked on day 37 lacked confirmed SARS-CoV-2 specificity. For contracting clones, CD4+ ones sat mainly in CM and EM, CD8+ in EMRA.

This clonotype was sampled from a man aged 18 to 35 who had mild COVID-19 (a few samples of this study predate the infection). Cell type and time point are not known. The chain has TRBV20-1 and TRBJ1-5, with a weak D call TRBD1 (5 bases). The sample was PBMCs or a T cell subset sorted from them (not recorded which). The CDR3, as DNA: TGCAGTGCCCGTTTGAAGGACACGGGATTCAATCAGCCCCAGCATTTT. The encoded protein is CSARLKDTGFNQPQHF.